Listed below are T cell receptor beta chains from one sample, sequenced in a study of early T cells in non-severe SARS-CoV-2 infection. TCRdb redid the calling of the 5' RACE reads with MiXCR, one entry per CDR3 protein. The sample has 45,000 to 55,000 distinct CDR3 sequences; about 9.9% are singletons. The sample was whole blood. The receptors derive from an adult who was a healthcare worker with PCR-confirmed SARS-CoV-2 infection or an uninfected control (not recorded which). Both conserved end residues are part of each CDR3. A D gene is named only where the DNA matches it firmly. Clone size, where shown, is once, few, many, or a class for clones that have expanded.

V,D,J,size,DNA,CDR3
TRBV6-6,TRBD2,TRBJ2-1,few,TGTGCCAGCAGCCAATCCGGGCTAGCGGGGTCGTACAATGAGCAGTTCTTC,CASSQSGLAGSYNEQFF
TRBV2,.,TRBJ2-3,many,TGTGCCAGCAGTGACTCGCCCTACATATCACAGACCCCCCACACAGATACGCAGTATTTT,CASSDSPYISQTPHTDTQYF
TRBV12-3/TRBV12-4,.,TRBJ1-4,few,TGTGCCAGCAATGACGGACCCTGGGATGAAAAACTGTTTTTT,CASNDGPWDEKLFF
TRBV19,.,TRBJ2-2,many,TGTGCCAGTAGCGCGGGGCCTTCGGTCGGGGAGCTGTTTTTT,CASSAGPSVGELFF
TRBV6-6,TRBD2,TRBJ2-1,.,TGTGCCAGCAGTTCCCCGGAACTAGCGGGAGGCACTGAGCAGTTCTTC,CASSSPELAGGTEQFF
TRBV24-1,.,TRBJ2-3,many,TGTGCCACCAGTGACTGGACCCTCACAGATACGCAGTATTTT,CATSDWTLTDTQYF
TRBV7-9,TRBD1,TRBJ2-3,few,TGTGCCAGCAGCCCCGAGGGGGCCCCAGATACGCAGTATTTT,CASSPEGAPDTQYF
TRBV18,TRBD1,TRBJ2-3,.,TGTGCCAGCTCACCACAACCAGGGGGAAGCACAGATACGCAGTATTTT,CASSPQPGGSTDTQYF
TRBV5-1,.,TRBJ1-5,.,TGCGCCAGCAGCTTGGCCCGGGGCAATCAGCCCCAGCATTTT,CASSLARGNQPQHF
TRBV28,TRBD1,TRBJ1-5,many,TGTGCCAGCAGTTTACCTTTGACAGGGGGCCAGCTTTTT,CASSLPLTGGQLF
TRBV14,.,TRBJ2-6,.,TGTGCCAGCAGCTCCCAGGGGACTGGGGCCAACGTCCTGACTTTC,CASSSQGTGANVLTF
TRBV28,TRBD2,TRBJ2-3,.,TGTGCCAGCAGAAGCGGGAGGGCCTCCGCAGATACGCAGTATTTT,CASRSGRASADTQYF
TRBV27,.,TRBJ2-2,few,TGTGCCAGCAGTTTAAACAGGCTTTTATCCGGGGAGCTGTTTTTT,CASSLNRLLSGELFF
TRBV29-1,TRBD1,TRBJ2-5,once,TGCAGCGCCCCGGTGACAGGGTCCGAGACCCAGTACTTC,CSAPVTGSETQYF
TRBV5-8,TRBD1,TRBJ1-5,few,TGTGCCGGACAGGGGAACAATCAGCCCCAGCATTTT,CAGQGNNQPQHF
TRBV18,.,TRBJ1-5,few,TGTGCCAGCTCACCACGGATGGATCAGCCCCAGCATTTT,CASSPRMDQPQHF
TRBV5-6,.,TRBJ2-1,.,TGTGCCAGCAGATTGCCGGACAGATATGAGCAGTTCTTC,CASRLPDRYEQFF
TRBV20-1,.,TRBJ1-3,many,TGCAGTGCCCCGGTCCTAAGCTCTGGAAACACCATATATTTT,CSAPVLSSGNTIYF
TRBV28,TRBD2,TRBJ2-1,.,TGTGCCAGCAGTCCCCCCCTAGCGGGAGGATTCTTC,CASSPPLAGGFF
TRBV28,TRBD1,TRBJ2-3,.,TGTGCCAGCAGCCGCGTGGGACAGGGAGATACGCAGTATTTT,CASSRVGQGDTQYF
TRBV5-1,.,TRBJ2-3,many,TGCGCCAGCAGCTCCGAGGCTAGCGGAGGGGGAGATACGCAGTATTTT,CASSSEASGGGDTQYF
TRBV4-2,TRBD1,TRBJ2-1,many,TGTGCCAGCAGCCGCAACAGGGGCGGCTTCTCCTACAATGAGCAGTTCTTC,CASSRNRGGFSYNEQFF
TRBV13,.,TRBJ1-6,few,TGTACCAGCAGCTTAGGCCAGGGAACTTCACCCCTCCACTTT,CTSSLGQGTSPLHF
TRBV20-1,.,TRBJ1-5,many,TGCAGTGGTGGGGAAAATCAGCCCCAGCATTTT,CSGGENQPQHF
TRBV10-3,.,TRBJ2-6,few,TGTGCCATCAGTGAGTCGAGGGCAGGAGCCTCTGGGGCCAACGTCCTGACTTTC,CAISESRAGASGANVLTF
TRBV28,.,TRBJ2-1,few,TGTGCCAGCAGTGACTATTTCAATGAGCAGTTCTTC,CASSDYFNEQFF
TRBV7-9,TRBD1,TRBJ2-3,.,TGTGCCAGCAGCGTTCTAATGGGGGACAGTAGCACAGATACGCAGTATTTT,CASSVLMGDSSTDTQYF
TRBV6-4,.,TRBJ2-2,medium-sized,TGTGCCAGCAGTGACGACCTAGGGGGCACCGGGGAGCTGTTTTTT,CASSDDLGGTGELFF
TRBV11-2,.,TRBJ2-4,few,TGTGCCAGCAGCTCCCTGGGTGCCGCCAAAAACATTCAGTACTTC,CASSSLGAAKNIQYF
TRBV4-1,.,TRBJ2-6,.,TGCGCCAGCAGCCAGGCTTCAGGGACTGGGGCCAACGTCCTGACTTTC,CASSQASGTGANVLTF
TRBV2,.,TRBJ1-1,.,TGTGCCAGCACCTTGACAGGTCCTTTAGCTGAAGCTTTCTTT,CASTLTGPLAEAFF
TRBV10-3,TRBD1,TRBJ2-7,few,TGTGCCATCAGTGAGTCCCAGGGGGTGTTCGACGAGCAGTACTTC,CAISESQGVFDEQYF
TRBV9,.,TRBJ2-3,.,TGTGCCAGCAGCGTACAGACAGACCTCACAGATACGCAGTATTTT,CASSVQTDLTDTQYF
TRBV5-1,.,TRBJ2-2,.,TGCGCCAGCAGCCGACAAGAGATTTACACCGGGGAGCTGTTTTTT,CASSRQEIYTGELFF
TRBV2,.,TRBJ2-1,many,TGTGCCAGCAGCGCCGCGGCTAGCTCCTACAATGAGCAGTTCTTC,CASSAAASSYNEQFF
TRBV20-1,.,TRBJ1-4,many,TGCAGTGCTAGTGGGCCGGACAAACTGTTTTTT,CSASGPDKLFF
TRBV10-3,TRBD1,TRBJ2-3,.,TGTGCCATCAGTGGGACAGGAGCAGATTCCACAGATACGCAGTATTTT,CAISGTGADSTDTQYF
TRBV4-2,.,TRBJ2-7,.,TGTGCCAGCAGCCAAAATACCTTCTACGAGCAGTACTTC,CASSQNTFYEQYF
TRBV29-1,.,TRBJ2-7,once,TGCAGCGTTGAGCCCGGCGGGATGACCTACGAGCAGTACTTC,CSVEPGGMTYEQYF
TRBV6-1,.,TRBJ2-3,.,TGTGCCAGCTGCAGACCCTCGCGGGACACAGATACGCAGTATTTT,CASCRPSRDTDTQYF
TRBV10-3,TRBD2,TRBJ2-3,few,TGTGCCATCCGGCTAGCGGGAGGTGAGGCAGATACGCAGTATTTT,CAIRLAGGEADTQYF
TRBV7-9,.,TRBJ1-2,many,TGTGCCAGCAGCACCGGCCGGGAAGGGGGCTATGGCTACACCTTC,CASSTGREGGYGYTF
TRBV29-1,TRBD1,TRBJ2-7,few,TGCAGCGCGCGGGGCAGGGGGCGGAAGGAGCAGTACTTC,CSARGRGRKEQYF
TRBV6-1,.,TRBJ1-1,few,TGTGCCAGCAATGAGGGGCTCGGCACTGAAGCTTTCTTT,CASNEGLGTEAFF
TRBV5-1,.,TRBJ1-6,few,TGCGCCAGCAGCCTTAAAACGCCGAGCTCCTATAATTCACCCCTCCACTTT,CASSLKTPSSYNSPLHF
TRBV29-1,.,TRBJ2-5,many,TGCAGCGCGGACAGTTCCCAAGAGACCCAGTACTTC,CSADSSQETQYF
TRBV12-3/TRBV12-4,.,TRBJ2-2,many,TGTGCCAGCAGTTTCGGCCATACCAGACGGTCCGGGGAGCTGTTTTTT,CASSFGHTRRSGELFF
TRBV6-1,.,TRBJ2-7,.,TGTGCCAGCAGTGAGCGACAGCCCTACGAGCAGTACTTC,CASSERQPYEQYF
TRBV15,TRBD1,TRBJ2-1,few,TGTGCCACCAGCACCGACAGGGGCTATGAGCAGTTCTTC,CATSTDRGYEQFF